The T cell receptor (beta chain) described here comes from a study of glioma-infiltrating T cells after dendritic cell vaccination. Across the whole study: Patients received autologous tumor lysate-pulsed dendritic cell vaccination between about 2003 and 2013.

The PCR used 60 V beta and 13 J beta primers. Method: immunoSEQ multiplex PCR; TCRdb's copy keeps in-frame clones and lacks some. The top ten clones hold around 2.4% of a sample with fewer than 85,000 clones, about nine tenths of them seen once. The CDR3 runs 14 residues. The germline V gene has CDR1 MNHEY and CDR2 SVGAGI. The time point is: after dendritic cell vaccination, including at tumor progression/relapse. The sequence came from a human donor with glioblastoma. V gene TRBV6-5 combines with J gene TRBJ2-5; TRBD1 matches at 10 bases. Matching the DNA end better, TRBJ2-7 makes the J call doubtful. The sample consisted of blood, taken after dendritic cell vaccination. CDR3 coding DNA: TGTGCCAGCAGTTACCGGGACAGGGGCTACGAGCAGTACTTC. Its protein is CASSYRDRGYEQYF.